This T cell receptor (beta chain) emerged from a study of cytomegalovirus exposure and HLA in healthy donors. The overall study: For the approximately 400 genotyped donors, roughly 80% fell within the Caucasian-associated ancestry cluster.

This clone came up many times. Its antigen remains unknown. There are 16 residues in the CDR3. Germline V CDR1 and CDR2: SNHLY, FYNNEI. Losses at the gene ends were 6 bases for V and 1 base for J; bases not matched to a gene: 6. Use of 60 Vbeta and 13 Jbeta primers characterized the PCR. Using immunoSEQ multiplex PCR, the repertoire was profiled, and TCRdb retains in-frame clones only, with some absent. The repertoire consists of some 160,000 clones, with about 80% occurring once and the leading ten covering 0.65% to 0.75%. Points from the study as a whole: The study reported that TCR beta sequences accurately predicted HLA-A and HLA-B alleles in most subjects.

This TCR was sampled from a woman between 40 and 50 years old in good health and CMV-seronegative. This rearrangement joins TRBV2 to TRBJ2-5, with 12 positions matching TRBD2. Sequenced sample: PBMCs. CDR3 region: CASRDGLAGIQETQYF. The CDR3 bases are TGTGCCAGCAGAGACGGACTAGCGGGGATCCAAGAGACCCAGTACTTC. Drawing the rest from reference TRBV2 and TRBJ2-5, the complete variable domain is EPEVTQTPSHQVTQMGQEVILRCVPISNHLYFYWYRQILGQKVEFLVSFYNNEISEKSEIFDDQFSVERPDGSNFTLKIRSTKLEDSAMYFCASRDGLAGIQETQYFGPGTRLLVL.